Below, one T cell receptor beta chain is given with its context. Produced via immunoSEQ multiplex PCR; TCRdb's table is partial and in-frame only. In the table there are a few hundred thousand clones, about 90% of which are singletons. Deletions cut 2 bases from V and 3 bases from J, with 11 bases between. CDR3 length: 16 amino acids. CDR1 is LNHDA, CDR2 SQIVND, per germline (reference sequence). This entry comes from a study of blood T cell repertoires in COVID-19. Study as a whole: Italy, Spain and the United States were the sources of the convalescent and acute COVID-19 samples. Sources were T cells, B-cell-depleted T cells, or PBMCs; the material itself was cDNA or gDNA.

Seattle researchers signed up patients amid active infection and tracked them longitudinally. The material sequenced was peripheral blood. This TCR came from a woman under 40 with COVID-19, enrolled during active disease. The J gene is TRBJ1-6, the V gene TRBV19; D gene uncertain. CDR3 DNA: TGTGCCAGTAGTATATCGCACAGCCTCTATAATTCACCCCTCCACTTT. Translation gives CASSISHSLYNSPLHF.